This TCR beta chain was retrieved from a study of siplizumab effects on memory and regulatory T cells. Broader study findings: A minor fraction of alloreactive clones, and no more, mapped to unstimulated subsets. Memory cells that were CD4+ and unstimulated gave rise to alloreactive sequences, which siplizumab significantly reduced. Tregs that proliferated in siplizumab cultures did not have their suppressive function confirmed.

The CDR3 is 13 amino acids. Germline V gene data show CDR1 as SSHAT and CDR2 as FNYEAQ (reference sequence). As to this clone: Its antigen is as yet unknown. Germline and junction disagree at one end, which may indicate a read error.

The assay was immunoSEQ multiplex PCR, and TCRdb's table has in-frame clones only and misses some. Among approximately 120,000 clones listed, 92% were seen once. The sequence was collected from a human donor in good health. The sequenced sample was Tregs sorted from blood. The chain uses TRBV7-7 and TRBJ2-5; TRBD1 or TRBD2 may be the D gene (5 bases each). The CDR3 nucleotides are TGTGCTAGCAGCTTATTGGGGGAAGAGACCCAGTACTTC. As protein: CASSLLGEETQYF.